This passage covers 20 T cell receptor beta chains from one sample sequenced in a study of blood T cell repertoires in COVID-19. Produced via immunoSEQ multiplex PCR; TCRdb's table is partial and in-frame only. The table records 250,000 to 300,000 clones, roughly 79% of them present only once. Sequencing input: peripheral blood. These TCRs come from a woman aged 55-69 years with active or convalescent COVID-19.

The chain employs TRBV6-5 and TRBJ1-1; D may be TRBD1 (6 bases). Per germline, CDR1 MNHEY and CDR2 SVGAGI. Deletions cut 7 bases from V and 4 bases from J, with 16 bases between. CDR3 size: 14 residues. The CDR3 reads CASTLLPRGTEAFF. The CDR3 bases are TGTGCCAGCACCTTACTCCCCAGGGGCACTGAAGCTTTCTTT.

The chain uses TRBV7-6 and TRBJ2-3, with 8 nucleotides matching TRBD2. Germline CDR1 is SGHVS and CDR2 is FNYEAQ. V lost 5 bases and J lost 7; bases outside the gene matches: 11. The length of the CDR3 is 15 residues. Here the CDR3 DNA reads TGTGCCAGCAGCACGTCCGGGACTAGTCGCAATACGCAGTATTTT. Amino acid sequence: CASSTSGTSRNTQYF.

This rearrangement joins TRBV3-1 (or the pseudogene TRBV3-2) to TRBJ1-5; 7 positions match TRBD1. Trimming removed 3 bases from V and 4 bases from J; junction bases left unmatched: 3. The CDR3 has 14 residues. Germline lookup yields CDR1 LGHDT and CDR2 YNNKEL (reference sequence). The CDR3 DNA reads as TGTGCCAGCAGCCATTCAGGGGGGAATCAGCCCCAGCATTTT. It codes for CASSHSGGNQPQHF.

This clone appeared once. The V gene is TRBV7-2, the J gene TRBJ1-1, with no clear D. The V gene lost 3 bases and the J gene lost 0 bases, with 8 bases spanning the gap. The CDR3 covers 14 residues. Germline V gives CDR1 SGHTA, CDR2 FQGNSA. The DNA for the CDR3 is TGTGCCAGCAGCTTTACAACGATGAACACTGAAGCTTTCTTT. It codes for CASSFTTMNTEAFF. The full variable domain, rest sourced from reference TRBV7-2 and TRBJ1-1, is GAGVSQSPSNKVTEKGKDVELRCDPISGHTALYWYRQSLGQGLEFLIYFQGNSAPDKSGLPSDRFSAERTGGSVSTLTIQRTQQEDSAVYLCASSFTTMNTEAFFGQGTRLTVV.

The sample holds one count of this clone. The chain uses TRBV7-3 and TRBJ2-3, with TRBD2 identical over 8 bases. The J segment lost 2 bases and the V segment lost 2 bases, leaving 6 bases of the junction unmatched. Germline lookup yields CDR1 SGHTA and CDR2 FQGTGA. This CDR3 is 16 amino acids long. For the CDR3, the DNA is TGTGCCAGCAGCTTAGTGGTAGCGGGGACCACAGATACGCAGTATTTT. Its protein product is CASSLVVAGTTDTQYF.

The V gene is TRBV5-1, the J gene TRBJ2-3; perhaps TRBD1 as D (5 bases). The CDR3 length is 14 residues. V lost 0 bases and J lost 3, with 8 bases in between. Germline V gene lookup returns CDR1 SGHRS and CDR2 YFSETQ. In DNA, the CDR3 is TGCGCCAGCAGCTTGGTCAGGGTGACAGATACGCAGTATTTT. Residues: CASSLVRVTDTQYF.

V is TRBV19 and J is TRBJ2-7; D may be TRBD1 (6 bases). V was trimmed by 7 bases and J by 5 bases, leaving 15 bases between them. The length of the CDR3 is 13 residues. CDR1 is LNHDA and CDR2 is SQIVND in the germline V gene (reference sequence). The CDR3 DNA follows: TGTGCCAGTAAGGGCAGGGGATCGGACGAGCAGTACTTC. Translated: CASKGRGSDEQYF.

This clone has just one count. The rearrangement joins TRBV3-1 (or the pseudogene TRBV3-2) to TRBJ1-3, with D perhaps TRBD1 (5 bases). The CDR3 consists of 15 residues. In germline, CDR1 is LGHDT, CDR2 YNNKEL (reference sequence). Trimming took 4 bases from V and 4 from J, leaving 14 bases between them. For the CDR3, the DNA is TGTGCCAGCAGCCGGAGGGGTGGGTGGGGAAACACCATATATTTT. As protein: CASSRRGGWGNTIYF.

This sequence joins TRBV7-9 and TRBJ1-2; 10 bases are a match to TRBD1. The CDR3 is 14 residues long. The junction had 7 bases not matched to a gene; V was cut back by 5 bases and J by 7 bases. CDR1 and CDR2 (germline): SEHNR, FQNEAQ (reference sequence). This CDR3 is CASSLGTGDSGYTF. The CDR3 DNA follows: TGTGCCAGCAGCCTCGGGACAGGGGACAGTGGCTACACCTTC.

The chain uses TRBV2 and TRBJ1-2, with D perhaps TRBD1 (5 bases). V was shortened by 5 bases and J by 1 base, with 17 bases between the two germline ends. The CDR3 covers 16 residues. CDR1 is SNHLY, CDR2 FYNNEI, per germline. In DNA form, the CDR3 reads TGTGCCAGCAGTCGGGAGTCAGGGAACTATAACTATGGCTACACCTTC. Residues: CASSRESGNYNYGYTF.

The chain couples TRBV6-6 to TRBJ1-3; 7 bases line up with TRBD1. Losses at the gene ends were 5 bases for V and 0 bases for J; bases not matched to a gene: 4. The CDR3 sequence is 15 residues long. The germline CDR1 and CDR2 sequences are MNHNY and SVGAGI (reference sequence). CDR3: CASSDRVTSGNTIYF. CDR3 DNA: TGTGCCAGCAGTGACAGGGTAACCTCTGGAAACACCATATATTTT.

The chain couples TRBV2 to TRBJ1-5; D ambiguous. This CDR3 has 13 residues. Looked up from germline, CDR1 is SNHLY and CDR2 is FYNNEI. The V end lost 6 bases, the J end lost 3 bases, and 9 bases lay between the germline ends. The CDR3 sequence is CASRGGHNQPQHF. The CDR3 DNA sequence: TGTGCCAGCAGGGGAGGGCACAATCAGCCCCAGCATTTT.

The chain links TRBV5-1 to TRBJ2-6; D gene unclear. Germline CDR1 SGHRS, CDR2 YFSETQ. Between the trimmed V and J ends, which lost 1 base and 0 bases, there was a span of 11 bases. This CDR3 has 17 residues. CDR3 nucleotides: TGCGCCAGCAGCTTGAAGGCCGCAGGCTCTGGGGCCAACGTCCTGACTTTC. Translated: CASSLKAAGSGANVLTF.

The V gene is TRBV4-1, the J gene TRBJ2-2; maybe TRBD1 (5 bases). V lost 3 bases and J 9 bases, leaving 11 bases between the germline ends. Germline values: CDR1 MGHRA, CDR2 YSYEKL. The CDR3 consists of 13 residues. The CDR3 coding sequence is TGCGCCAGCAGCCATACTTTGGGGCGGGAGCTGTTTTTT. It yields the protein CASSHTLGRELFF.

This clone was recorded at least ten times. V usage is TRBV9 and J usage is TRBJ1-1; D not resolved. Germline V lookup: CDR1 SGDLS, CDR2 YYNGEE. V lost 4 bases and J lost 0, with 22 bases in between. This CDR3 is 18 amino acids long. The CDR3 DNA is TGTGCCAGCAGCTCTCATTATGGGTACAACTACATGAACACTGAAGCTTTCTTT. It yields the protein CASSSHYGYNYMNTEAFF.

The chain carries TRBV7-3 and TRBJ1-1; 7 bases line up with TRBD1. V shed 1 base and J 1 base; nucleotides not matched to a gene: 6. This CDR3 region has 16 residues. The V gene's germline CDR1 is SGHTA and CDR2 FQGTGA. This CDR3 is CASSLRGRQGNTEAFF. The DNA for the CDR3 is TGTGCCAGCAGCTTAAGGGGTAGACAGGGGAACACTGAAGCTTTCTTT.

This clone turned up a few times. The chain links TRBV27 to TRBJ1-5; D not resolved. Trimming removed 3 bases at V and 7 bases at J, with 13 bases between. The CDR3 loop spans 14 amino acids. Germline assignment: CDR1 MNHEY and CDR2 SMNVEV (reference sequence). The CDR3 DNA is TGTGCCAGCAGTTTTCCCGGGTACGGACAGCCCCAGCATTTT. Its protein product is CASSFPGYGQPQHF.

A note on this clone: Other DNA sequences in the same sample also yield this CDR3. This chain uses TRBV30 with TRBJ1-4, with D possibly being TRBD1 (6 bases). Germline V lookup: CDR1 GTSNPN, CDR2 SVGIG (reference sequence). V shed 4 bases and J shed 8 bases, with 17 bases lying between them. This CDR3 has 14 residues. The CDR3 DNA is TGTGCCTGGACCCGGGCAGGGGTAGGAGAAAAACTGTTTTTT. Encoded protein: CAWTRAGVGEKLFF.

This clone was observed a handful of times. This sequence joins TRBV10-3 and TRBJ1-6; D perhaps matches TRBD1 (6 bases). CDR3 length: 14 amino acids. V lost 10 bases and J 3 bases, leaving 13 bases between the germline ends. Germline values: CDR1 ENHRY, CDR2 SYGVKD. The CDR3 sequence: CATTTGLYNSPLHF. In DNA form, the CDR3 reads TGTGCCACCACTACAGGGCTCTATAATTCACCCCTCCACTTT.

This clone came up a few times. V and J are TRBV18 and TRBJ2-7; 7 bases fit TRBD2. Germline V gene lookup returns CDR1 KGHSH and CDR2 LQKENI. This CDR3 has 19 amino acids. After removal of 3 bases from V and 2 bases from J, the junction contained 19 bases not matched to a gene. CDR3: CASSPGYKGLPGGAYEQYF. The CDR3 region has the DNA TGTGCCAGCTCACCGGGTTATAAGGGGCTGCCGGGGGGAGCCTACGAGCAGTACTTC.